What follows describes a single TCR beta chain. Only a few counts were recorded for this clonotype. It lacks a known antigen. Per-base quality was not reported, and no clone a single base away is much larger than it. This sample is part of a study of T cells of healthy individuals listed by TCRdb under 2018. Libraries were constructed by 5' RACE. The instrument was an Illumina MiSeq. The public reads were reanalyzed by TCRdb: fastp trimming at Q25, MiXCR alignment, in-frame beta chains only. Each CDR3 protein gets just one entry, which takes the most common genes and DNA from the rows behind it. This sample gives about 63,000 distinct CDR3 sequences in total; about 17% of them show up just once. The ten biggest clones cover around 4.7% of the sample. Taken from cysteine to phenylalanine, the CDR3 has 15 residues. Of the read, only the CDR3 DNA is kept; its 45 bases are in frame from base 1. V is pruned by 0 bases and J by 3 bases, leaving 1 base of the junction without a gene match. According to the germline V gene, CDR1 reads SGHRS and CDR2 reads YFSETQ.

The sequence was obtained from a human donor in good health. The V and J segments used are TRBV5-1 and TRBJ2-7, with 12 junctional bases fitting TRBD1. In nucleotide form, the sequence is TGCGCCAGCAGCTTGGGGGACAGGGGGCTCTACGAGCAGTACTTC. The encoded protein is CASSLGDRGLYEQYF.